This T cell receptor (beta chain) derives from a study of blood T cell repertoires in COVID-19 (dated by TCRdb to 2020 to 2022). General notes on the study: The collaborator samples originated in the United States, Italy and Spain and spanned the acute and convalescent phases of COVID-19. The material from the prospective study consisted of cDNA or gDNA derived from T cells, B-cell-depleted T cells, or PBMCs. The dataset comprised deeply sampled blood TCRbeta repertoires from subjects exposed to, actively infected with, or recovered from COVID-19. The repertoires were made available in a free public database intended to serve as a resource for research on the immune response to SARS-CoV-2. The samples were drawn from the first 160 participants of the ongoing ImmuneRACE study and from 950 to 1,500 subjects provided by 6 global collaborators. Sample metadata almost always included a de-identified subject ID, COVID-19 status, age in years and sex. Where HLA class I and class II types were available, the types were taken from metadata supplied by the sample provider, not from assay-based typing.

Each collaborating institution followed its own protocols to collect whole blood in K2EDTA tubes. For TCRbeta analysis, collaborator samples were shipped as frozen whole blood, as isolated PBMCs, or as DNA extracted from either sample type. V is cut by 3 bases and J by 0 bases, and the space between the germline ends is 9 bases. The germline V gene encodes CDR1 LNHDA and CDR2 SQIVND (reference sequence). The CDR3 starts with the cysteine, ends with the phenylalanine, and has 14 residues. The entry retains the CDR3 DNA only, 42 bases that are in frame from base 1. TCRbeta CDR3 regions were amplified from genomic DNA using the immunoSEQ Assay, a bias-controlled multiplex PCR. Concerning the study's data processing: The number of nucleated cells in each sample was estimated from the amplification of reference gene primers within the assay. Sequence reads were collapsed and filtered to measure the absolute abundance of every unique TCRbeta CDR3 rearrangement. For each sample, productive Simpson clonality was calculated by taking the square root of Simpson's diversity index across productive rearrangements. The table was pulled from immuneACCESS by TCRdb, which kept in-frame rearrangements only. Such tables lose some clones; where checked, under half of the loss comes from unresolved V genes, and the rest has no known cause. V and J calls and clone size are copied from that table; D and trimming were computed from the DNA. A total of some 100,000 clones appear in this sample, about nine tenths of them only once. The top ten hold roughly 2% of the sample.

In regard to this clone: No antigen is known for it. The sample holds no much larger clone one base away, and base qualities are not on file. Other DNA sequences within the sample encode an identical CDR3.

Points the paper makes about the study in general: The amount of clinical and demographic metadata varied by source and participant and was provided uncurated.

The specimen sequenced was peripheral blood. This receptor was taken from a human donor with active COVID-19. The donor label of this sample is uncertain. The sequence links TRBV19 to TRBJ2-7; matching of 6 bases hints at TRBD1 as the D gene. The CDR3 has the sequence CASSIQDSSYEQYF. The nucleotides are TGTGCCAGTAGTATTCAGGACAGCTCCTACGAGCAGTACTTC.